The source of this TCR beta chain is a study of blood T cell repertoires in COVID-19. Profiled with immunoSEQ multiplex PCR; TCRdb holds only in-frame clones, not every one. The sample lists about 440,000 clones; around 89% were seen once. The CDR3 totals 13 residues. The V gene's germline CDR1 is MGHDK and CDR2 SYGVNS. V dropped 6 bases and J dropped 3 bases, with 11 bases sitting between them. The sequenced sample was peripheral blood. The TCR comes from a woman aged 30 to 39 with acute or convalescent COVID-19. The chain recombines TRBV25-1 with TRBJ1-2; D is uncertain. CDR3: CASSLSGDYGYTF. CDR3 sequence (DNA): TGTGCCAGCAGCCTATCCGGGGACTATGGCTACACCTTC.